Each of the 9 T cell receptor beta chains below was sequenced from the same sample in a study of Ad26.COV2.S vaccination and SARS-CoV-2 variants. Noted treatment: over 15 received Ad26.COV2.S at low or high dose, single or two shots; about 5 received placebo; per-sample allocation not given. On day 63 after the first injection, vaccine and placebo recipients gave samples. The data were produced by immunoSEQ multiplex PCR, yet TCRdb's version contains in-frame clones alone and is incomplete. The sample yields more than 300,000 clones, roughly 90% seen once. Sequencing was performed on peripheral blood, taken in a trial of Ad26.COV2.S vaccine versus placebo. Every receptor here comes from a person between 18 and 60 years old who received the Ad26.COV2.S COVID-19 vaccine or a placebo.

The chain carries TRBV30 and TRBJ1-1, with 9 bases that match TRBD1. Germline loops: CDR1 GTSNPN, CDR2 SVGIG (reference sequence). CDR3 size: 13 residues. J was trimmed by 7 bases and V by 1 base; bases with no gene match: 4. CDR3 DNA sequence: TGTGCCTGGAGTGACAGGGGGCTTGGTGAAGCTTTCTTT. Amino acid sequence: CAWSDRGLGEAFF.

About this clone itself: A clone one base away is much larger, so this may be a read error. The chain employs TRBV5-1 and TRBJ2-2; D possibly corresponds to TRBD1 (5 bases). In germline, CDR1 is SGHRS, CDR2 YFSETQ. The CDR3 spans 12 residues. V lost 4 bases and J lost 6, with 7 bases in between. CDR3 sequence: CASSQGSGELFF. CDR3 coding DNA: TGCGCCAGCAGCCAGGGATCCGGGGAGCTGTTTTTT.

The CDR3 DNA sequence: TGTGCCAGCAGCTTAGTAAGGGAGGAACATGGTGAGCAGTTCTTC. Translation gives CASSLVREEHGEQFF. The chain links TRBV7-6 to TRBJ2-1; D possibly corresponds to TRBD2 (6 bases). V was shortened by 1 base and J by 9 bases, with 16 bases between the two germline ends. The V gene's germline CDR1 is SGHVS and CDR2 FNYEAQ. This CDR3 is 15 amino acids long.

CDR3 nucleotide sequence: TGCGCCAGCAGCTTGGGGACAGACACTGAAGCTTTCTTT. This gives the protein CASSLGTDTEAFF. This chain links TRBV5-1 with TRBJ1-1, with D possibly TRBD1 on 6 matching bases. The length of the CDR3 is 13 residues. V gave up 0 bases and J gave up 3 bases, with 6 bases separating them. CDR1 is SGHRS and CDR2 is YFSETQ in the germline V gene.

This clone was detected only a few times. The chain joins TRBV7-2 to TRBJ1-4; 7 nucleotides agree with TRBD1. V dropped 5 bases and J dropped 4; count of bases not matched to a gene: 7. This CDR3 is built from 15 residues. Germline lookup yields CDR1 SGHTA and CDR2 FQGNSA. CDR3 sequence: CASSPSQGGNEKLFF. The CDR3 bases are TGTGCCAGCAGCCCATCTCAGGGGGGTAATGAAAAACTGTTTTTT. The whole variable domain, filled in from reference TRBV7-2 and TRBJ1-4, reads GAGVSQSPSNKVTEKGKDVELRCDPISGHTALYWYRQSLGQGLEFLIYFQGNSAPDKSGLPSDRFSAERTGGSVSTLTIQRTQQEDSAVYLCASSPSQGGNEKLFFGSGTQLSVL.

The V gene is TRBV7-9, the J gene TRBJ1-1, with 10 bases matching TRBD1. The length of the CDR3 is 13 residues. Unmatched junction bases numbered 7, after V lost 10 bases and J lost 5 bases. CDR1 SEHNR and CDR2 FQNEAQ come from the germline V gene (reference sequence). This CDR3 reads CANLGTGETEAFF. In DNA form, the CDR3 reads TGTGCCAACCTGGGGACAGGGGAAACTGAAGCTTTCTTT.

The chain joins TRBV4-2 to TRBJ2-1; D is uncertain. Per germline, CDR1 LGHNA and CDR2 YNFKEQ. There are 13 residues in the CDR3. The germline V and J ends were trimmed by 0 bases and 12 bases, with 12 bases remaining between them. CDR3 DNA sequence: TGTGCCAGCAGCCAAGATAGCCCCACCTCGCAGTTCTTC. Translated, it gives CASSQDSPTSQFF.

The CDR3 coding sequence is TGTGCCAGCAGTGCTCACTCCTACAATGAGCAGTTCTTC. This codes for CASSAHSYNEQFF. The gene calls are TRBV25-1 and TRBJ2-1; D is uncertain. Germline V gives CDR1 MGHDK, CDR2 SYGVNS. V lost 4 bases and J 0 bases, leaving 4 bases between the germline ends. This CDR3 contains 13 residues.

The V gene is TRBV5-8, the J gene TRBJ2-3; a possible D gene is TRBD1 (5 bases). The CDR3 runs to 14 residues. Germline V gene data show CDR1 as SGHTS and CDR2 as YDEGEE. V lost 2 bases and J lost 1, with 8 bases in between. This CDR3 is CASSFRVGTDTQYF. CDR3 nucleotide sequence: TGTGCCAGCAGCTTCAGGGTAGGCACAGATACGCAGTATTTT.